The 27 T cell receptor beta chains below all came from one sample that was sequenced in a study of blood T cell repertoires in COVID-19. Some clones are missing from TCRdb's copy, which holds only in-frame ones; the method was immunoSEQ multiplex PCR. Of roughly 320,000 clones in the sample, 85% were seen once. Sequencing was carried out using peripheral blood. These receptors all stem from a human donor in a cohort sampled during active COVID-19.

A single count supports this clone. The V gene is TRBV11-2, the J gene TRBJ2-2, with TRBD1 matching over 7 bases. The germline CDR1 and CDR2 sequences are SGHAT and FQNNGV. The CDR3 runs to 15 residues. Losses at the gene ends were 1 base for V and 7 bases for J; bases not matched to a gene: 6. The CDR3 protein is CASSLVTGVNGELFF. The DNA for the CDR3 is TGTGCCAGCAGCTTAGTTACAGGGGTGAACGGGGAGCTGTTTTTT.

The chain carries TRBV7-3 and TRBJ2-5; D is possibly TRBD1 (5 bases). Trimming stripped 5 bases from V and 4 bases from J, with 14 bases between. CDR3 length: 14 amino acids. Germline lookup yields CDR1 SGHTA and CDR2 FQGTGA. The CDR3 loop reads CASSTLGQGETQYF. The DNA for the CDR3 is TGTGCCAGCAGCACTTTAGGGCAGGGAGAGACCCAGTACTTC.

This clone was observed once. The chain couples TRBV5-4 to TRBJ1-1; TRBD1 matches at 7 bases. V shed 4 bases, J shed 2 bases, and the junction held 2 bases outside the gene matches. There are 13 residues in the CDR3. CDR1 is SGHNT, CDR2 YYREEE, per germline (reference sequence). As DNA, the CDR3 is TGTGCCAGCAGCCGGGACAGCAACACTGAAGCTTTCTTT. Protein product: CASSRDSNTEAFF.

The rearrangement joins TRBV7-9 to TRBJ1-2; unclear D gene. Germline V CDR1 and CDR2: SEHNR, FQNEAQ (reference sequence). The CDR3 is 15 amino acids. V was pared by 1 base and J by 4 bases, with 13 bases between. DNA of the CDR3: TGTGCCAGCAGCTTAGTCGGCAGGCAGTTCTATGGCTACACCTTC. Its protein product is CASSLVGRQFYGYTF.

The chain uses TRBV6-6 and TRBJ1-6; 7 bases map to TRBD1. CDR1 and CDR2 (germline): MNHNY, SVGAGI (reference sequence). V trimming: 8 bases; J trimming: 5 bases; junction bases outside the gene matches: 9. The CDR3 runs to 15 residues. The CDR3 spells CASGLGTADNSPLHF. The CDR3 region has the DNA TGTGCCAGCGGGCTAGGGACAGCGGATAATTCACCCCTCCACTTT.

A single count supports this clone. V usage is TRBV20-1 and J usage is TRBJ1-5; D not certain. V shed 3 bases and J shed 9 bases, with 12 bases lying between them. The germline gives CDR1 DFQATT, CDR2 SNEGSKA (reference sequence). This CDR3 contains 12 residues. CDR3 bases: TGCAGTGCTAGTATCGCTGGGAGGCCCCAGCATTTT. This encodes CSASIAGRPQHF.

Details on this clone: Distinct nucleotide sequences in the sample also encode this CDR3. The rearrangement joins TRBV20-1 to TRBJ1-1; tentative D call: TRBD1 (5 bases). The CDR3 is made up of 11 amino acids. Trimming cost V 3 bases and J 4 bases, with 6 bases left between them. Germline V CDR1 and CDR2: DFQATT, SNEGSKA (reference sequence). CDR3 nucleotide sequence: TGCAGTGCTAGGGGGGGCACTGAAGCTTTCTTT. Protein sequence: CSARGGTEAFF.

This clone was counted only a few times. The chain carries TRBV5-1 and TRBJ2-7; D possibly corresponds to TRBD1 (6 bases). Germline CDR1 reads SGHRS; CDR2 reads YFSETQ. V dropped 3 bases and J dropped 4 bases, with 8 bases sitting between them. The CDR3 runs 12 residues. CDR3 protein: CASSSTGYEQYF. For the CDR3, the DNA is TGCGCCAGCAGCTCGACAGGATACGAGCAGTACTTC.

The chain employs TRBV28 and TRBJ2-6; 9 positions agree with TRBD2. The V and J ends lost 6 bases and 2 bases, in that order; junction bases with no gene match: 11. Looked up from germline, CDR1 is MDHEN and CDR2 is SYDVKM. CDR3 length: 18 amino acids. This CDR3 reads CASREFGGGATGANVLTF. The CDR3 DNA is TGTGCCAGCAGAGAGTTTGGCGGGGGGGCGACTGGGGCCAACGTCCTGACTTTC.

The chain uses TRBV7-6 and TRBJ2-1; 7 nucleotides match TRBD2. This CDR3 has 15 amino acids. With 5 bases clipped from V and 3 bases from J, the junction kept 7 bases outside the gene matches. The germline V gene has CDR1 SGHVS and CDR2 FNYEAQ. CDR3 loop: CASSPAGFYYNEQFF. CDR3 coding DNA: TGTGCCAGCAGCCCAGCGGGGTTTTACTACAATGAGCAGTTCTTC.

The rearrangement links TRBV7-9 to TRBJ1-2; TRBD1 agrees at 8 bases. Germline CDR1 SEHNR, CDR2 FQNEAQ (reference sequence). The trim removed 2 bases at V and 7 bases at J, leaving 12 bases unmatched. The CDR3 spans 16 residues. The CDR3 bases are TGTGCCAGCAGCTTAACGTCAGAGGCAGGGGGCTCTGGCTACACCTTC. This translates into CASSLTSEAGGSGYTF.

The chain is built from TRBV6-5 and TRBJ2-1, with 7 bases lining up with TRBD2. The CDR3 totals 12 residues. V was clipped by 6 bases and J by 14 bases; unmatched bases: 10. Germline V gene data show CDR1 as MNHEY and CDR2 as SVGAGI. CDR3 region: CASRLPVGGEFF. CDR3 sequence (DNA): TGTGCCAGCAGACTACCTGTGGGGGGGGAGTTCTTC.

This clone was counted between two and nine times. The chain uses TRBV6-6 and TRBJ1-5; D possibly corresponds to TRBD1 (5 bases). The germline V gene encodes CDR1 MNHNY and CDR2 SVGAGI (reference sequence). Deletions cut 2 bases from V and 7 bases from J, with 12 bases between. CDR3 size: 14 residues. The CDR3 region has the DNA TGTGCCAGCAGTTACCCGGACGGGGGGCAGCCCCAGCATTTT. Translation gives CASSYPDGGQPQHF.

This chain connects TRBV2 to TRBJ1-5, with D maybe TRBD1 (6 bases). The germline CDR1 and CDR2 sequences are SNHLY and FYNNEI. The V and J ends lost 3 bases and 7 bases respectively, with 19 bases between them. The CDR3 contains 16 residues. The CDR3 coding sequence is TGTGCCAGCAGTGATGGGACACCACTAAGTGAGCAGCCCCAGCATTTT. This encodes CASSDGTPLSEQPQHF.

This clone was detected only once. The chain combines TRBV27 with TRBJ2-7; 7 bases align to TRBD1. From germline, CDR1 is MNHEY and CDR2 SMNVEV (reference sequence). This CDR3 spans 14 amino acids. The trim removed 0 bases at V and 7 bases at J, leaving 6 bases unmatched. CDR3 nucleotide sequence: TGTGCCAGCAGTTTATCCCCTCCGGACAGGGAGCAGTACTTC. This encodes CASSLSPPDREQYF.

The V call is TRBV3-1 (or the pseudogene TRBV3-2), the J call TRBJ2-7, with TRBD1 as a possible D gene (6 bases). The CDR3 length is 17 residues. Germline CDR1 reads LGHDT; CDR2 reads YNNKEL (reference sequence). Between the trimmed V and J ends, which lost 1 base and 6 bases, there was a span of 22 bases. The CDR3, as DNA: TGTGCCAGCAGCCAAGTAGATCTAGGACAGTGGTTGTCCGAGCAGTACTTC. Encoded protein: CASSQVDLGQWLSEQYF.

The CDR3 sequence: CASSDSPAYEQYF. CDR3 in DNA: TGTGCCAGCAGTGATTCCCCGGCCTACGAGCAGTACTTC. The chain combines TRBV2 with TRBJ2-7; D not certain. Germline lookup yields CDR1 SNHLY and CDR2 FYNNEI. Trimming removed 3 bases at V and 2 bases at J, with 8 bases between. This CDR3 region has 13 residues.

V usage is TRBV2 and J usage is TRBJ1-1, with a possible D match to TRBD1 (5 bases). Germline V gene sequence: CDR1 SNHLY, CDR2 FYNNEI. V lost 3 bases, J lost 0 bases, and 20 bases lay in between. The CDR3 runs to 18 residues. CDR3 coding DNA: TGTGCCAGCAGTGAGGGGGGGACTCGTCCCCTCATGAACACTGAAGCTTTCTTT. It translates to CASSEGGTRPLMNTEAFF.

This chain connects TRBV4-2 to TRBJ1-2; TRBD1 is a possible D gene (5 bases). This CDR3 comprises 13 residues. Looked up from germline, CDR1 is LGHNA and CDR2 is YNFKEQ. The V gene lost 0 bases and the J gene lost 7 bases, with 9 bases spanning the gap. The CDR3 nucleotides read TGTGCCAGCAGCCAAGAAGGGAGGGGTGGCTACACCTTC. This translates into CASSQEGRGGYTF.

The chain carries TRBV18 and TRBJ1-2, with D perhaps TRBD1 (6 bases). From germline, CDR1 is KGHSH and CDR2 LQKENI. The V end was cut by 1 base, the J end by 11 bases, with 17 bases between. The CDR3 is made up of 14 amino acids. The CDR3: CASSPQETQGPYTF. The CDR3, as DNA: TGTGCCAGCTCACCACAGGAAACCCAGGGGCCTTACACCTTC.

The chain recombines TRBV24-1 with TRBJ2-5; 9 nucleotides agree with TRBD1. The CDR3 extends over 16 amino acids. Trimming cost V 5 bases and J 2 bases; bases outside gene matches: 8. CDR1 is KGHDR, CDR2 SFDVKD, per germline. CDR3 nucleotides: TGTGCCACCAGTGTTTCCGGACAGGGGTATCAAGAGACCCAGTACTTC. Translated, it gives CATSVSGQGYQETQYF.

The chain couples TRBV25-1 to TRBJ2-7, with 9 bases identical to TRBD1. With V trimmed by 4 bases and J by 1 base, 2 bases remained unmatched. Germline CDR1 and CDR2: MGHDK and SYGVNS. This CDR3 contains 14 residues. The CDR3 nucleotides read TGTGCCAGCAGTGGACAGGGGGAATCCTACGAGCAGTACTTC. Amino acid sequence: CASSGQGESYEQYF.

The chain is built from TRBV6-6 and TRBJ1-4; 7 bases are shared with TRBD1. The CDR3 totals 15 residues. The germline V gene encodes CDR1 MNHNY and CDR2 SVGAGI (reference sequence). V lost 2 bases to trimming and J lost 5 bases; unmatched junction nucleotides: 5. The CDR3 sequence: CASSYAGTENEKLFF. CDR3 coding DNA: TGTGCCAGCAGTTACGCGGGGACAGAAAATGAAAAACTGTTTTTT.

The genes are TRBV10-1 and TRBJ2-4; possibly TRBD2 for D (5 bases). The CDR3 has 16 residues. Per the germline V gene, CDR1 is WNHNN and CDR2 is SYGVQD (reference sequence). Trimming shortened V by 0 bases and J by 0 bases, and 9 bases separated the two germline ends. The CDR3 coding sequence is TGCGCCAGCAGTGAGTCCGGGGAACTAGCCAAAAACATTCAGTACTTC. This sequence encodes CASSESGELAKNIQYF.

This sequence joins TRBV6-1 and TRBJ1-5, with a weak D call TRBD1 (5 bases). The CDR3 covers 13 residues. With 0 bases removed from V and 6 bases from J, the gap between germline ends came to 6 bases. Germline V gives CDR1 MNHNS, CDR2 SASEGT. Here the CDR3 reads CASSEAGVQPQHF. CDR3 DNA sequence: TGTGCCAGCAGTGAAGCAGGGGTTCAGCCCCAGCATTTT.

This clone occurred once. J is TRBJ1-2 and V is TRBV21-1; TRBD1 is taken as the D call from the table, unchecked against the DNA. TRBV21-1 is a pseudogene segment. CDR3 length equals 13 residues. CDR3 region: CARRNRVGYGYTF. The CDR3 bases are TGTGCCAGAAGAAACAGGGTTGGATATGGCTACACCTTC.

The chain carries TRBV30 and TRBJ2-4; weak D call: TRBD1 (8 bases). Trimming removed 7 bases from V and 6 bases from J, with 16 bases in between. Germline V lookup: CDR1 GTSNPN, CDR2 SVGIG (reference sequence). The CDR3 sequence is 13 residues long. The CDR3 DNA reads TGTGCCTCTACTAACAGGGGGGGAAACATTCAGTACTTC. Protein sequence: CASTNRGGNIQYF.